Shown below are 7 T cell receptor beta chains from a single sample sequenced in a study of graft-versus-host responses after intestinal transplantation. Their recognized antigens are unknown. TCRdb keeps only in-frame clones here, not all; method: immunoSEQ multiplex PCR. Altogether about 120,000 clones are present, just over 90% being singletons, with the ten largest covering under 0.3%. The specimen was unstimulated CD4+ T cells sorted from spleen or lymph node cells, collected before transplant. These receptors originate from a human donor who was the organ donor for an intestinal transplant.

This clone came up once. The chain carries TRBV6-4 and TRBJ2-7, with 10 bases lining up with TRBD2. Germline V gene lookup returns CDR1 MRHNA and CDR2 SNTAGT. Trimming removed 2 bases from V and 3 bases from J; junction bases left unmatched: 7. CDR3 length: 16 amino acids. The CDR3 spells CASSDVIQREGYEQYF. The CDR3 region has the DNA TGTGCCAGCAGTGACGTAATCCAGCGGGAGGGCTACGAGCAGTACTTC.

The gene calls are TRBV19 and TRBJ2-1; 8 bases are shared with TRBD2. This CDR3 is 14 amino acids long. Trimming cost V 4 bases and J 6 bases; bases outside gene matches: 5. Germline CDR1 and CDR2: LNHDA and SQIVND (reference sequence). The CDR3 DNA is TGTGCCAGTAGTACGGGAGGGGGAACCAATGAGCAGTTCTTC. It translates to CASSTGGGTNEQFF.

The chain has TRBV28 and TRBJ2-7; the D gene is possibly TRBD2 (5 bases). Trimming left V 6 bases short and J 9 bases short, with 18 bases between. The CDR3 is made up of 13 amino acids. CDR1 is MDHEN and CDR2 is SYDVKM in the germline V gene. This CDR3 reads CASRSAGKPRQYF. CDR3 DNA sequence: TGTGCCAGCAGGTCCGCCGGGAAACCCAGGCAGTACTTC.

The rearrangement uses TRBV19 and TRBJ1-5; D is perhaps TRBD1 (6 bases). Germline V gene data show CDR1 as LNHDA and CDR2 as SQIVND (reference sequence). The length of the CDR3 is 15 residues. With 6 bases removed from V and 0 bases from J, the gap between germline ends came to 12 bases. The CDR3 bases are TGTGCCAGTAGGGACAGACCTTATAGCAATCAGCCCCAGCATTTT. Translating it yields CASRDRPYSNQPQHF.

J is TRBJ2-7 and V is TRBV5-6, with D unclear. The ends were cut back, 2 bases at V and 6 bases at J, with 12 bases in the middle. CDR1 is SGHDT, CDR2 YYEEEE, per germline. This CDR3 comprises 13 residues. CDR3 coding DNA: TGTGCCAGCAGCTTTGGTTTCTGGGGCGAGCAGTACTTC. Amino acid sequence: CASSFGFWGEQYF.

The chain links TRBV6-6 to TRBJ1-5; D ambiguous. Germline values: CDR1 MNHNY, CDR2 SVGAGI (reference sequence). This CDR3 is 14 amino acids long. V was trimmed by 6 bases and J by 3 bases, leaving 12 bases between them. CDR3 sequence reads: CASRPRALNQPQHF. CDR3 in DNA: TGTGCCAGCAGGCCCCGGGCCCTCAATCAGCCCCAGCATTTT.

The V gene is TRBV9, the J gene TRBJ2-1; either TRBD1 or TRBD2 may supply D (5 bases each). V dropped 2 bases and J dropped 0 bases, with 9 bases sitting between them. Germline CDR1 SGDLS, CDR2 YYNGEE. This CDR3 contains 15 residues. This CDR3 reads CASSVGAISYNEQFF. CDR3 nucleotide sequence: TGTGCCAGCAGCGTCGGGGCTATCTCCTACAATGAGCAGTTCTTC.